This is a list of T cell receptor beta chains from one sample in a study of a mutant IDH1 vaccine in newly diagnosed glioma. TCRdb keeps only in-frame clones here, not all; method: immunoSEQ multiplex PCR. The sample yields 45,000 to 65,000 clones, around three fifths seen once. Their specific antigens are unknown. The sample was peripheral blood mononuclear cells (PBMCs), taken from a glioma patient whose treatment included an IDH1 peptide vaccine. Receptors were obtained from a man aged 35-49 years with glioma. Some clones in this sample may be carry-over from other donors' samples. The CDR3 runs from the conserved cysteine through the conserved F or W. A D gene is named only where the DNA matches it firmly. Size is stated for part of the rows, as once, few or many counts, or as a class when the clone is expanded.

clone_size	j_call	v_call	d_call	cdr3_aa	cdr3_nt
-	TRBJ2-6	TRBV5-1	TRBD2	CASSLAGRGMAGANVLTF	TGCGCCAGCAGCTTGGCCGGGAGGGGGATGGCTGGGGCCAACGTCCTGACTTTC
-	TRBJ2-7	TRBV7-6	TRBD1	CASSSRQGARNEQYF	TGTGCCAGCAGCTCGAGACAGGGGGCGAGGAACGAGCAGTACTTC
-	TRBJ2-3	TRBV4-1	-	CASSPPSVDTQYF	TGCGCCAGCAGCCCCCCATCGGTGGATACGCAGTATTTT
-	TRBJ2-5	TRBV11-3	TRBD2	CASSSLAGDETQYF	TGTGCCAGCAGCTCACTAGCGGGGGATGAGACCCAGTACTTC
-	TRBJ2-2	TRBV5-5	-	CASDGGPITGELFF	TGTGCCAGCGACGGGGGGCCCATTACCGGGGAGCTGTTTTTT
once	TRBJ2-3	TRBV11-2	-	CASSLEGGASTDTQYF	TGTGCCAGCAGCTTAGAAGGGGGGGCTAGCACAGATACGCAGTATTTT
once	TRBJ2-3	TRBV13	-	CASSLAGGVDTQYF	TGTGCCAGCAGCTTAGCCGGCGGGGTAGATACGCAGTATTTT
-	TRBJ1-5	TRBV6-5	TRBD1	CASRQGQLSNQPQHF	TGTGCCAGCAGACAGGGACAGCTCAGCAATCAGCCCCAGCATTTT
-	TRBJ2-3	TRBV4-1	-	CASSLAATSTDTQYF	TGCGCCAGCAGCCTAGCGGCAACTAGCACAGATACGCAGTATTTT
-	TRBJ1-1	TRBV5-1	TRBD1	CAAPEGGRHTEAFF	TGCGCCGCACCGGAAGGGGGCCGGCACACTGAAGCTTTCTTT
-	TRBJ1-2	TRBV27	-	CASSFGAQGGYTF	TGTGCCAGCAGTTTCGGAGCCCAGGGTGGCTACACCTTC
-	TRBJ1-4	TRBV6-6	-	CASSYPQGTNEKLFF	TGTGCCAGCAGTTACCCGCAGGGAACTAATGAAAAACTGTTTTTT
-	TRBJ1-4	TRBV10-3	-	CAISGSNEKLFF	TGTGCCATCAGCGGGAGTAATGAAAAACTGTTTTTT
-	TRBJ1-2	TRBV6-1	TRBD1	CASGTGGSDYGYTF	TGTGCCAGCGGGACAGGGGGTTCGGACTATGGCTACACCTTC
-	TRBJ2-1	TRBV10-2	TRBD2	CASRGAGGPSSEQFF	TGCGCCAGCAGGGGGGCGGGGGGGCCATCTAGTGAGCAGTTCTTC
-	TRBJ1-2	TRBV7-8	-	CASSPEWGGRGYTF	TGTGCCAGCAGCCCAGAATGGGGGGGCCGAGGCTACACCTTC
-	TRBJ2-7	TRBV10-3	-	CAIQGLSSYEQYF	TGTGCCATCCAGGGACTGAGCTCCTACGAGCAGTACTTC
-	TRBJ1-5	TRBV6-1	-	CASSEGTANQPQHF	TGTGCCAGCAGTGAAGGAACCGCGAATCAGCCCCAGCATTTT
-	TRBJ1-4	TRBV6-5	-	CASSYSGPYNEKLFF	TGTGCCAGCAGTTACTCGGGGCCCTACAATGAAAAACTGTTTTTT
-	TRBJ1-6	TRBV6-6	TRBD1	CASSKGQGRAPLHF	TGTGCCAGCAGTAAAGGACAGGGGAGGGCACCCCTCCACTTT
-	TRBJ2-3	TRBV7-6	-	CASSPRSWSEGTDTQYF	TGTGCCAGCAGCCCGAGATCATGGAGTGAAGGCACAGATACGCAGTATTTT
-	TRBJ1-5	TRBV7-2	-	CASSLVLTTNQPQHF	TGTGCCAGCAGCTTAGTCCTGACAACGAATCAGCCCCAGCATTTT
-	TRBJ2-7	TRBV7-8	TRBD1	CASSPDRFYEQYF	TGTGCCAGCAGCCCGGACAGGTTCTACGAGCAGTACTTC
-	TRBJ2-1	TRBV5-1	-	CASSLAQNYNEQFF	TGCGCCAGCAGCTTAGCACAGAATTACAATGAGCAGTTCTTC
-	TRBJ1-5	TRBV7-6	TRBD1	CASSLLEGADQPQHF	TGTGCCAGCAGCTTATTGGAGGGGGCTGATCAGCCCCAGCATTTT
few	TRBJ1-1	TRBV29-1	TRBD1	CSGAWDRKNTEAFF	TGCAGCGGCGCGTGGGACAGAAAGAACACTGAAGCTTTCTTT
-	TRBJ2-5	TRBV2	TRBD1	CASSAAGTGEETQYF	TGTGCCAGCAGCGCCGCAGGGACAGGGGAAGAGACCCAGTACTTC
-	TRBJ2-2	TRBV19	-	CASSTLGSNTGELFF	TGTGCCAGTAGTACCCTTGGGTCAAACACCGGGGAGCTGTTTTTT
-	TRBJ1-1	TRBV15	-	CATSRDRQDTEAFF	TGTGCCACCAGCAGAGATAGGCAGGACACTGAAGCTTTCTTT
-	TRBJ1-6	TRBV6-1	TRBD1	CASSEVGRGQDSPLHF	TGTGCCAGCAGTGAAGTCGGCCGGGGACAGGATTCACCCCTCCACTTT
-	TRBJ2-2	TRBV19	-	CASSQSGAGYTGELFF	TGTGCCAGTAGTCAGTCTGGGGCGGGTTACACCGGGGAGCTGTTTTTT
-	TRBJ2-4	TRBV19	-	CASSIGPGVNIQYF	TGTGCCAGTAGTATCGGCCCGGGGGTGAACATTCAGTACTTC
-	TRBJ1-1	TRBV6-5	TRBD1	CASRRDSMNTEAFF	TGTGCCAGCAGGCGGGACAGTATGAACACTGAAGCTTTCTTT
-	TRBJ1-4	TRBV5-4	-	CASSLATGTRNEKLFF	TGTGCCAGCAGCTTGGCCACCGGGACCCGAAATGAAAAACTGTTTTTT
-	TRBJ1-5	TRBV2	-	CASRGALGNQPQHF	TGTGCCAGCAGGGGGGCGTTGGGCAATCAGCCCCAGCATTTT
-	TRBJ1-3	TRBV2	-	CATAQGDAGNTIYF	TGTGCCACCGCACAGGGAGATGCGGGAAACACCATATATTTT
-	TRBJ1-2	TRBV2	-	CASSAGTSSGYTF	TGTGCCAGCAGTGCCGGGACATCGAGTGGCTACACCTTC
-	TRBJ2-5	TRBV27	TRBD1	CASSSAGTGGQETQYF	TGTGCCAGCAGTTCTGCTGGGACAGGGGGCCAAGAGACCCAGTACTTC
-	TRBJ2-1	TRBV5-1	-	CASSHGSRASYNEQFF	TGCGCCAGCAGCCATGGGTCTCGCGCCTCCTACAATGAGCAGTTCTTC
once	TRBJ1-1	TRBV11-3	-	CASSLGRAEEDTEAFF	TGTGCCAGCAGCTTAGGCAGGGCCGAGGAGGACACTGAAGCTTTCTTT
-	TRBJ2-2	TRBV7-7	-	CASSPTSSTGELFF	TGTGCTAGCAGCCCGACTAGTTCCACCGGGGAGCTGTTTTTT
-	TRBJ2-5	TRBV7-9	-	CASSLQQETQYF	TGTGCCAGCAGCTTACAGCAAGAGACCCAGTACTTC
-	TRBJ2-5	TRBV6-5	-	CASSYGGGEYQETQYF	TGTGCCAGCAGTTACGGCGGGGGCGAGTACCAAGAGACCCAGTACTTC
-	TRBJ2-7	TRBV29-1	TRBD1	CSVEAEDRVGYEQYF	TGCAGCGTTGAAGCCGAGGACAGGGTGGGCTACGAGCAGTACTTC
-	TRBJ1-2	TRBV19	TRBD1	CATRDRGLYGYTF	TGTGCCACCCGGGACAGGGGGTTATATGGCTACACCTTC
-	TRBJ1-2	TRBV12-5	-	CASGIDGSATSRNGYTF	TGTGCTAGTGGTATTGACGGGTCCGCTACGTCCCGGAATGGCTACACCTTC